This entry is about one TCR beta chain. Antigen unknown. An end of the junction differs from the germline gene, which may be a read error. These data originate in a study of T cell repertoires in cytomegalovirus infection. Study at large: Both a matching HLA type and CMV infection were indicated by public TCR beta signatures.

Germline-derived CDR1 and CDR2 are SGHTA and FQGTGA. The CDR3 contains 15 residues. Whole-study findings and limits: HLA-C-restricted CMV-specific TCR beta clonotypes were dominant in the ex vivo response. CMV carriers having the relevant HLA were flagged by cumulative public TCR beta family frequency.

One entry per CDR3 protein, called by TCRdb with MiXCR from the reads. Of around 800,000 distinct CDR3 sequences in the sample, around a third were seen once. This rearrangement joins TRBV7-3 to TRBJ1-1; 7 bases map to TRBD1. The source was cultured CD8+ T cells from PBMCs, collected from culture after CMV antigen stimulation. The receptor comes from a human donor in good health (CMV status not recorded). Some clones in this sample may be carry-over from other donors' samples. Here the CDR3 reads CASSRQGQLNTKAFF. CDR3 nucleotides: TGTGCCAGCAGCCGCCAGGGACAGTTGAACACTAAAGCTTTCTTT.